This is a list of T cell receptor beta chains from one sample in a study of CD8 T cells in Susac syndrome. Using its own MiXCR run on the immunoSEQ multiplex PCR reads, TCRdb lists one record per CDR3 protein. The table has roughly 400,000 distinct CDR3 sequences, approximately 89% seen once. Input material: CD8+ T cells from PBMCs. Receptors originate from a human donor with multiple sclerosis. Each CDR3 is given with its conserved first and last residue.

v_gene: TRBV28
j_gene: TRBJ2-3
CDR3aa: CASSLDRGRTDTQYF

v_gene: TRBV2
j_gene: TRBJ1-1
CDR3aa: CASSGGFRVFF

v_gene: TRBV6-6
j_gene: TRBJ2-7
CDR3aa: CASSFALGGAYEQYF

v_gene: TRBV19
j_gene: TRBJ1-2
CDR3aa: CASIDRVSGYTF

v_gene: TRBV27
j_gene: TRBJ2-2
CDR3aa: CASSLAGAPGELFF

v_gene: TRBV6-1
j_gene: TRBJ1-4
CDR3aa: CASSEVIDYEKLFF

v_gene: TRBV4-1
j_gene: TRBJ1-3
CDR3aa: CASSQLDLTPFSGNTIYF

v_gene: TRBV11-1
j_gene: TRBJ2-1
CDR3aa: CASDGGYNEQFF

v_gene: TRBV4-1
j_gene: TRBJ2-5
CDR3aa: CASSPLGQGQETQYF

v_gene: TRBV6-5
j_gene: TRBJ2-6
CDR3aa: CASSYYTQGPGANVLTF

v_gene: TRBV27
j_gene: TRBJ2-5
CDR3aa: CASSSAPWGGLGETQYF

v_gene: TRBV6-1
j_gene: TRBJ2-1
CDR3aa: CASSVLAGEKDEQFF

v_gene: TRBV2
j_gene: TRBJ2-3
CDR3aa: CAIDGGNIGTSGRSTPTDTQYF

v_gene: TRBV7-9
j_gene: TRBJ2-5
CDR3aa: CASSVVRMQETQYF

v_gene: TRBV21-1
j_gene: TRBJ1-1
CDR3aa: CASSSHRGGTEAFF

v_gene: TRBV6-2/TRBV6-3
j_gene: TRBJ2-7
CDR3aa: CASSYSSKETYEQYF

v_gene: TRBV30
j_gene: TRBJ1-2
CDR3aa: CAGEVGGDYGYTF

v_gene: TRBV9
j_gene: TRBJ2-1
CDR3aa: CASSSGTRFLEQFF

v_gene: TRBV6-6
j_gene: TRBJ2-7
CDR3aa: CASSTRTGADEQYF

v_gene: TRBV7-2
j_gene: TRBJ2-3
CDR3aa: CASSSRLASDPTDTQYF

v_gene: TRBV20-1
j_gene: TRBJ1-1
CDR3aa: CSARDERITEAFF

v_gene: TRBV20-1
j_gene: TRBJ1-2
CDR3aa: CSARGGEANYGYTF

v_gene: TRBV19
j_gene: TRBJ2-7
CDR3aa: CASSGDRDPNPHEQYF

v_gene: TRBV19
j_gene: TRBJ2-3
CDR3aa: CASSSLGTSGMPDTDTQYF

v_gene: TRBV28
j_gene: TRBJ2-1
CDR3aa: CASSLSGLAGYNEQFF

v_gene: TRBV13
j_gene: TRBJ2-1
CDR3aa: CASSLGYPGQGVYNEQFF

v_gene: TRBV9
j_gene: TRBJ1-2
CDR3aa: CASSLDRADYGYTF

v_gene: TRBV30
j_gene: TRBJ2-7
CDR3aa: CAWSVGQGDEQYF

v_gene: TRBV30
j_gene: TRBJ1-1
CDR3aa: CAWREVPGTEAFF